Below, 17 T cell receptor beta chains from the same sample are listed, as sequenced in a study of blood T cell repertoires in COVID-19. TCRdb's copy holds only in-frame clones and misses some; the assay was immunoSEQ multiplex PCR. The sample contains about 50,000 clones, about 85% of which appear only once. Material for sequencing was peripheral blood. The receptor source for this set is a man between 60 and 70 years old with acute or convalescent COVID-19.

The chain is built from TRBV11-2 and TRBJ1-2; D gene uncertain. In germline, CDR1 is SGHAT, CDR2 FQNNGV. The CDR3 spans 15 residues. Trimming took off 4 bases at V and 6 bases at J, with 18 bases between the two ends. CDR3 sequence: CASSYTSQTVDGYTF. In DNA, the CDR3 is TGTGCCAGCAGCTACACCTCACAAACCGTCGATGGCTACACCTTC. Full variable domain (rest looked up from reference TRBV11-2 and TRBJ1-2): EAGVAQSPRYKIIEKRQSVAFWCNPISGHATLYWYQQILGQGPKLLIQFQNNGVVDDSQLPKDRFSAERLKGVDSTLKIQPAKLEDSAVYLCASSYTSQTVDGYTFGSGTRLTVV.

The chain joins TRBV20-1 to TRBJ2-1; 9 positions agree with TRBD1. Germline V gives CDR1 DFQATT, CDR2 SNEGSKA (reference sequence). The V and J ends lost 3 bases and 12 bases, in that order; junction bases with no gene match: 3. This CDR3 contains 11 residues. The CDR3: CSASKGQGQFF. Written as DNA, the CDR3 is TGCAGTGCTAGTAAGGGACAGGGGCAGTTCTTC.

This clone was counted once. The V and J genes are TRBV18 and TRBJ2-6; D is possibly TRBD2 (5 bases). The CDR3 extends over 17 amino acids. The ends were cut back, 2 bases at V and 0 bases at J, with 11 bases in the middle. CDR1 and CDR2 (germline): KGHSH, LQKENI. The CDR3 sequence: CASSPGGPASGANVLTF. CDR3 DNA: TGTGCCAGCTCACCAGGAGGACCGGCCTCTGGGGCCAACGTCCTGACTTTC. Full variable domain (outside the CDR3, taken from reference TRBV18 and TRBJ2-6): NAGVMQNPRHLVRRRGQEARLRCSPMKGHSHVYWYRQLPEEGLKFMVYLQKENIIDESGMPKERFSAEFPKEGPSILRIQQVVRGDSAAYFCASSPGGPASGANVLTFGAGSRLTVL.

The J gene is TRBJ1-4, the V gene TRBV28; D gene unclear. The ends were cut back, 4 bases at V and 13 bases at J, with 10 bases in the middle. This CDR3 has 11 residues. Germline CDR1 is MDHEN and CDR2 is SYDVKM. This CDR3 reads CASSSPEGLFF. In nucleotides, the CDR3 is TGTGCCAGCAGTTCCCCGGAGGGACTGTTTTTT.

The chain links TRBV28 to TRBJ2-1, with 11 bases identical to TRBD2. Germline loops: CDR1 MDHEN, CDR2 SYDVKM. This CDR3 is 16 amino acids long. Losses at the gene ends were 5 bases for V and 3 bases for J; bases not matched to a gene: 6. CDR3 amino acids: CASSASGTSGYNEQFF. The CDR3 DNA reads TGTGCCAGCAGTGCATCCGGGACTAGCGGCTACAATGAGCAGTTCTTC. Based on the CDR3 plus reference TRBV28 and TRBJ2-1, the full variable domain is DVKVTQSSRYLVKRTGEKVFLECVQDMDHENMFWYRQDPGLGLRLIYFSYDVKMKEKGDIPEGYSVSREKKERFSLILESASTNQTSMYLCASSASGTSGYNEQFFGPGTRLTVL.

The J gene is TRBJ1-1, the V gene TRBV5-1; TRBD1 agrees at 11 bases. V dropped 6 bases and J dropped 7; count of bases not matched to a gene: 8. Looked up from germline, CDR1 is SGHRS and CDR2 is YFSETQ. The CDR3 has 14 residues. In nucleotides, the CDR3 is TGCGCCAGCACGGCGGGGACAGGGGGTAGTGAAGCTTTCTTT. Its translation: CASTAGTGGSEAFF. Full variable domain (remainder filled in from reference TRBV5-1 and TRBJ1-1): KAGVTQTPRYLIKTRGQQVTLSCSPISGHRSVSWYQQTPGQGLQFLFEYFSETQRNKGNFPGRFSGRQFSNSRSEMNVSTLELGDSALYLCASTAGTGGSEAFFGQGTRLTVV.

The chain uses TRBV5-1 and TRBJ2-1; 8 bases are shared with TRBD2. The length of the CDR3 is 15 residues. With V trimmed by 4 bases and J by 0 bases, 3 bases remained unmatched. Germline values: CDR1 SGHRS, CDR2 YFSETQ. CDR3 sequence: CASSAGGVSYNEQFF. The CDR3, as DNA: TGCGCCAGCAGCGCGGGGGGAGTCTCCTACAATGAGCAGTTCTTC.

The rearrangement joins TRBV7-3 to TRBJ2-3, with 11 bases matching TRBD2. The CDR3 extends over 18 amino acids. V lost 5 bases to trimming and J lost 1 base; unmatched junction nucleotides: 11. Germline V gene sequence: CDR1 SGHTA, CDR2 FQGTGA. CDR3 residues: CASSLGLAGGWGTDTQYF. CDR3 bases: TGTGCCAGCAGCCTCGGGCTAGCGGGGGGCTGGGGCACAGATACGCAGTATTTT.

The rearrangement joins TRBV5-1 to TRBJ1-6; no definite D call. The CDR3 contains 15 residues. Germline V gene sequence: CDR1 SGHRS, CDR2 YFSETQ. V was shortened by 2 bases and J by 15 bases, with 21 bases between the two germline ends. The CDR3 spells CASSFDGGGGSILHF. As DNA, the CDR3 is TGCGCCAGCAGCTTCGACGGCGGAGGCGGGTCTATCCTCCACTTT.

The rearrangement links TRBV9 to TRBJ1-3; TRBD1 matches 10 bases. CDR3 length equals 14 residues. V lost 4 bases to trimming and J lost 7 bases; unmatched junction nucleotides: 5. CDR1 SGDLS and CDR2 YYNGEE come from the germline V gene. This CDR3 reads CASSPRQGANTIYF. The CDR3 DNA is TGTGCCAGCAGCCCAAGACAGGGGGCGAACACCATATATTTT. Combining the CDR3 with reference TRBV9 and TRBJ1-3 gives the whole variable domain DSGVTQTPKHLITATGQRVTLRCSPRSGDLSVYWYQQSLDQGLQFLIQYYNGEERAKGNILERFSAQQFPDLHSELNLSSLELGDSALYFCASSPRQGANTIYFGEGSWLTVV.

This chain uses TRBV28 with TRBJ1-2, with 9 bases aligning to TRBD1. The CDR3 contains 14 residues. The germline gives CDR1 MDHEN, CDR2 SYDVKM. Trimming cost V 5 bases and J 8 bases; bases outside gene matches: 9. CDR3 loop: CASSPRQGGWGYTF. In DNA form, the CDR3 reads TGTGCCAGCAGTCCAAGACAGGGGGGTTGGGGCTACACCTTC.

The chain employs TRBV6-5 and TRBJ2-7; D gene uncertain. Germline assignment: CDR1 MNHEY and CDR2 SVGAGI. V dropped 2 bases and J dropped 4 bases, with 6 bases sitting between them. The CDR3 length is 12 residues. The CDR3 DNA follows: TGTGCCAGCAGTTACGCGGAATACGAGCAGTACTTC. Residues: CASSYAEYEQYF.

V is TRBV14 and J is TRBJ1-1; 10 positions agree with TRBD1. The J segment lost 5 bases and the V segment lost 4 bases, leaving 7 bases of the junction unmatched. The CDR3 has 15 amino acids. Germline V CDR1 and CDR2: SGHDN, FVKESK. CDR3 DNA: TGTGCCAGCAGCCGCCAGAGGACAGGGGGGACTGAAGCTTTCTTT. This gives the protein CASSRQRTGGTEAFF.

This rearrangement joins TRBV6-6 to TRBJ1-5, with no clear D. Trimming removed 0 bases at V and 13 bases at J, with 10 bases between. CDR3 size: 12 residues. Germline V gene sequence: CDR1 MNHNY, CDR2 SVGAGI (reference sequence). The chain's CDR3 is CASSYSPSFQHF. CDR3 nucleotides: TGTGCCAGCAGTTACTCCCCGTCCTTTCAGCATTTT.

This clone was found a few times. The genes are TRBV2 and TRBJ2-3, with 7 positions matching TRBD2. CDR3 length: 16 residues. Germline lookup yields CDR1 SNHLY and CDR2 FYNNEI. V shed 7 bases, J shed 0 bases, and the junction held 10 bases outside the gene matches. Here the CDR3 reads CASKKAGTDSTDTQYF. CDR3 coding DNA: TGTGCCAGCAAGAAAGCGGGAACCGATAGCACAGATACGCAGTATTTT.

This chain joins TRBV27 and TRBJ2-3; D remains unclear. Trimming left V 3 bases short and J 5 bases short, with 3 bases between. CDR3 length: 11 residues. Germline V gene sequence: CDR1 MNHEY, CDR2 SMNVEV (reference sequence). The CDR3 protein is CASSFQDTQYF. CDR3 DNA sequence: TGTGCCAGCAGTTTCCAAGATACGCAGTATTTT.

The chain uses TRBV11-3 and TRBJ2-3; D remains ambiguous. Looked up from germline, CDR1 is SGHNT and CDR2 is YENEEA. The CDR3 runs 14 residues. V lost 0 bases, J lost 9 bases, and 13 bases lay in between. CDR3 DNA: TGTGCCAGCAGCTTAGATGCAGACCGGGTCACGCAGTATTTT. Encoded protein: CASSLDADRVTQYF.